These T cell receptor beta chains were read from a single sample in a study of OX40 agonist ivuxolimab in advanced cancers. Generated by immunoSEQ multiplex PCR, the TCRdb table keeps only in-frame clones and is missing some. The profile covers fewer than 85,000 clones, with around four fifths appearing a single time and around 0.8% taken by the ten largest. Material: CD4+ or CD8+ T cells sorted from blood, obtained in a trial of the OX40 agonist ivuxolimab. The source is an adult with an advanced solid tumor such as melanoma, head and neck, liver or kidney cancer. Each CDR3 is given with its conserved first and last residue. The D gene is left open where the match is weak.

NA	TRBV7-8	TRBJ1-1	TGTGCCAGCAGGAACAAGAACACTGAAGCTTTCTTT	CASRNKNTEAFF
TRBD2	TRBV5-4	TRBJ2-3	TGTGCCAGCAGCCTCCGATTAGCGGGGGCCTTCACAGATACGCAGTATTTT	CASSLRLAGAFTDTQYF
TRBD2	TRBV15	TRBJ2-1	TGTGCCACCAGCAGTAGCCCGTTGCGGGAGGGCGGATATGAGCAGTTCTTC	CATSSSPLREGGYEQFF
NA	TRBV6-1	TRBJ1-5	TGTGCCATCAATACCGGGACGAGAGGTCAGCCCCAGCATTTT	CAINTGTRGQPQHF
NA	TRBV5-1	TRBJ2-6	TGCGCCAGTCGCGGGACGGTGGGGTCTGGGGCCAACGTCCTGACTTTC	CASRGTVGSGANVLTF
NA	TRBV5-6	TRBJ1-5	TGTGCCAGCAGCTTGTTAGGGGGAAGCCAGCATTTT	CASSLLGGSQHF
TRBD1	TRBV15	TRBJ2-7	TGTGCCACCAGCACCTTACGAACAGGGGGCGAGCAGTACTTC	CATSTLRTGGEQYF
NA	TRBV27	TRBJ2-1	TGTGCCAGCCGATACCGGGACACCTACAATGAGCAGTTCTTC	CASRYRDTYNEQFF
NA	TRBV27	TRBJ1-2	TGTGCCAGCAGTTCAAATATTCCAGGGGATCCCTACTATGGCTACACCTTC	CASSSNIPGDPYYGYTF
TRBD2	TRBV6-4	TRBJ2-1	TGTGCCAGCAGTGACCTCCCAGCGGGGTACAATGAGCAGTTCTTC	CASSDLPAGYNEQFF
NA	TRBV6-1	TRBJ1-2	TGTGCCAGCAGTGAAGGCCAGGGAGTTGGCTACACCTTC	CASSEGQGVGYTF
NA	TRBV2	TRBJ2-7	TGTGCCACCAGGAGATTGTTCTACGAGCAGTACTTC	CATRRLFYEQYF